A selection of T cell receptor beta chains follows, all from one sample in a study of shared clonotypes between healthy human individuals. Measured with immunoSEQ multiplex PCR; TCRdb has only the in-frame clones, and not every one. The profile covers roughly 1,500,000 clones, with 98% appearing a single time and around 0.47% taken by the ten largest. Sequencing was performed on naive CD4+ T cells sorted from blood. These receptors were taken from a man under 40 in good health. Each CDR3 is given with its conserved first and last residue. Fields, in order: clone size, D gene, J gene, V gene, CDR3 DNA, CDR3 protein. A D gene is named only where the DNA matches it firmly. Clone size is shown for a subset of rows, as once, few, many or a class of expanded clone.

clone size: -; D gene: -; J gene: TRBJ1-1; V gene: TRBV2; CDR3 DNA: TGTGCCAGCAGTGAAGCGGCCCCGGGGACTGAAGCTTTCTTT; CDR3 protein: CASSEAAPGTEAFF
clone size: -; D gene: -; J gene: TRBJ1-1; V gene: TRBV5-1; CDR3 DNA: TGCGCCAGCAGCACGTCGACAGGCCCCACTGAAGCTTTCTTT; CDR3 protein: CASSTSTGPTEAFF
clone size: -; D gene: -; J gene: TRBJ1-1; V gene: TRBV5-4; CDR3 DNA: TGTGCCAGCAGCTTACAGACGAACACTGAAGCTTTCTTT; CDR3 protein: CASSLQTNTEAFF
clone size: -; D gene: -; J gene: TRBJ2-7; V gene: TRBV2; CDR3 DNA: TGTGCCAGCAGGCGGGACAGAGAAAGCTACGAGCAGTACTTC; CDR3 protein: CASRRDRESYEQYF
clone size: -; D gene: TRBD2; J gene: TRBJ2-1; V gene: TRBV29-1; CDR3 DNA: TGCAGCGCCCCCCACCCCGGGACTAGTACTTATGAGCAGTTCTTC; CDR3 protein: CSAPHPGTSTYEQFF
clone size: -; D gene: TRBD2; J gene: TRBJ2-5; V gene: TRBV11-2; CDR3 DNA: TGTGCCAGCAGCCCCGGTCTAGCGGGAGAAGAGACCCAGTACTTC; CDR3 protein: CASSPGLAGEETQYF
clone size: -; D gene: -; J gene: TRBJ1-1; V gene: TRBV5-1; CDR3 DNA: TGCGCCAGCAGCTTGGCAGGGAGAGAAGCTTTCTTT; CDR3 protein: CASSLAGREAFF
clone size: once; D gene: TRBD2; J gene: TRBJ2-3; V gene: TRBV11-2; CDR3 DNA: TGTGCCAGCAGCTTAAAAGGACTAGTTAATCAACCAGATACGCAGTATTTT; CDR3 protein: CASSLKGLVNQPDTQYF
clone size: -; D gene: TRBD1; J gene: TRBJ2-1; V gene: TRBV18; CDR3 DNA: TGTGCCAGCTCACCGAGGGGGACAGGGATAAGCAATGAGCAGTTCTTC; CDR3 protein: CASSPRGTGISNEQFF
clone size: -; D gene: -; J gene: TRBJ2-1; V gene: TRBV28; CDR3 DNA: TGTGCCAGCACCCGGGATGGACCCGACAATGAGCAGTTCTTC; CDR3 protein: CASTRDGPDNEQFF
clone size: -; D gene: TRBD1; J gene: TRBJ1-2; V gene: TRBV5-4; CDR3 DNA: TGTGCCAGCAGCTTGGAAGGGGGCGCGCGCTATGGCTACACCTTC; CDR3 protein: CASSLEGGARYGYTF
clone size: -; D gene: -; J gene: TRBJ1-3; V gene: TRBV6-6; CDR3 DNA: TGTTCGGGGCGAACTGGAAACACCATATATTTT; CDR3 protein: CSGRTGNTIYF
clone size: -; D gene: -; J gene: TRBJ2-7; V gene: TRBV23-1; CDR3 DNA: TGCGCCAGCAGTCCGACTTCCTCTAGCCCACTCTACGAGCAGTACTTC; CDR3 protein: CASSPTSSSPLYEQYF
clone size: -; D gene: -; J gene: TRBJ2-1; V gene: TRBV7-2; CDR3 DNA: TGTGCCAGCAGCAGGACACGTCAGAGCTCCTACAATGAGCAGTTCTTC; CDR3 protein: CASSRTRQSSYNEQFF
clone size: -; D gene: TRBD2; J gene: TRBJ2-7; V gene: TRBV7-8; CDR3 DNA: TGTGCCAGCAGCCCGAAGCGGGAGAGAGCCTACGAGCAGTACTTC; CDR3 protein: CASSPKRERAYEQYF
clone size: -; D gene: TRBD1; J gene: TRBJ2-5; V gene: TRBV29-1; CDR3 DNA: TGCAGCGTTGGGGGGACAGGGATACAAGAGACCCAGTACTTC; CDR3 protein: CSVGGTGIQETQYF
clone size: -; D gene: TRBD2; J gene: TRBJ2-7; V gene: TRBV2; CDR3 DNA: TGTGCCAGCAGTTCAAGGACTAGCGGGAGGTTTGCTGCGGCCTACGAGCAGTACTTC; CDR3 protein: CASSSRTSGRFAAAYEQYF
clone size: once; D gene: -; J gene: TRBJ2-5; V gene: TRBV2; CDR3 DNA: TGTGCCAGTTCAGTCTACCAAGAGACCCAGTACTTC; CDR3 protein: CASSVYQETQYF
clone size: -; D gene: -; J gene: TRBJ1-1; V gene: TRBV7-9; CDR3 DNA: TGTGCCAGCAGCTTATCGGTGGGCACTGAAGCTTTCTTT; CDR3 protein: CASSLSVGTEAFF
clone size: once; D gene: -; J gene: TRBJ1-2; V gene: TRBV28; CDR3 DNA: TGTGCCAGCACCTCCCCGGGGCAGGGCTACGGCTACACCTTC; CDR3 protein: CASTSPGQGYGYTF
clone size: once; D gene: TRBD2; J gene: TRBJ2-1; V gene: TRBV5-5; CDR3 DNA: TGTGCCAGCAGCCTGCTCGGGCGGGAGCATGAGCAGTTCTTC; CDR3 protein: CASSLLGREHEQFF
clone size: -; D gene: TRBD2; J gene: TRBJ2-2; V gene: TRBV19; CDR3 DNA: TGTGCCAGTAGTAATCTAGCGGGAAGGGGCGGGGAGCTGTTTTTT; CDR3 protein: CASSNLAGRGGELFF
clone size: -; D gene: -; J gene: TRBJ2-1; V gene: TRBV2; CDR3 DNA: TGTGCCAGCAGTGCCAGGGCATACAATGAGCAGTTCTTC; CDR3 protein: CASSARAYNEQFF
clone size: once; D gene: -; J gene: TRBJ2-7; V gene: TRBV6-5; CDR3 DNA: TGTGCCAGCACCCCCACGGGCAGGGGAAACGAGCAGTACTTC; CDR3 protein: CASTPTGRGNEQYF
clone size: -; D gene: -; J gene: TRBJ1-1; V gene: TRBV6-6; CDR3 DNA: TGTGCCAGCAGTTATTCAGGGGCGACTGAAGCTTTCTTT; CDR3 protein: CASSYSGATEAFF
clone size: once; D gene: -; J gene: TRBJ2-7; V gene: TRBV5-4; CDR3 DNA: TGTGCCAGCAGCTTGGGTTCGATATTAGTCTACGAGCAGTACTTC; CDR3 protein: CASSLGSILVYEQYF
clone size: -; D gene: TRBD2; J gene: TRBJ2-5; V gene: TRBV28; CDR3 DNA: TGTGCCATACGGGGGGGAAGGGGCGGAGAGACCCAGTACTTC; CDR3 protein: CAIRGGRGGETQYF
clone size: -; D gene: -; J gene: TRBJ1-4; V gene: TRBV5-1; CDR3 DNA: TGCGCCAGCAGCTACCAGGGGACTAATGAAAAACTGTTTTTT; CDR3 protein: CASSYQGTNEKLFF
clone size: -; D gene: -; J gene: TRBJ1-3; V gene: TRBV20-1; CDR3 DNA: TGCAGTGGAATCCTGGGTCTCACCATATATTTT; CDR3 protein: CSGILGLTIYF
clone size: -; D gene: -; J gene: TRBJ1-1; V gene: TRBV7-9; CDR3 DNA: TGTGCCAGCAGCTTAGGGGAGTACAGGAACACTGAAGCTTTCTTT; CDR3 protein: CASSLGEYRNTEAFF
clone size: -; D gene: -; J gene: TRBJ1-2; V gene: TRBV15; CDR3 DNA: TGTGCCACCAGCAGAGTAGGGGATTATGGCTACACCTTC; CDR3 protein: CATSRVGDYGYTF
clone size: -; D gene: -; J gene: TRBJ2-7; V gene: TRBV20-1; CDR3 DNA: TGCAGTGCTATGTCCCTCGTCCCGTACTTC; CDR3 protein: CSAMSLVPYF
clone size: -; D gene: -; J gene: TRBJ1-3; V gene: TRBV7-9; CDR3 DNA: TGTGCCAGCAGCTTAGCGCCCGGAGGGCCTGGGAACACCATATATTTT; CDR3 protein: CASSLAPGGPGNTIYF
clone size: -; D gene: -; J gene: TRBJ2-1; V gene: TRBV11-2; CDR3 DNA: TGTGCCAGCAGCTTAGGACAGTCCAATGAGCAGTTCTTC; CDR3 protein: CASSLGQSNEQFF
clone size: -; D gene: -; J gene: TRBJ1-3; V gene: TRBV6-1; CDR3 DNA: TGTGCCAGCAGTGTGGGGGCCGCGGTGGGCATATATTTT; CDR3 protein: CASSVGAAVGIYF
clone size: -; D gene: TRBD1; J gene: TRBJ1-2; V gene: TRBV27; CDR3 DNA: TGTGCCAGCAGCAGACAGGGGGGTATCTATGGCTACACCTTC; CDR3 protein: CASSRQGGIYGYTF
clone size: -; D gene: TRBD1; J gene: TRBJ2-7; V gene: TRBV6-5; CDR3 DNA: TGTGCCAGCAGACGGGACAGAAGCTCCTACGAGCAGTACTTC; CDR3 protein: CASRRDRSSYEQYF
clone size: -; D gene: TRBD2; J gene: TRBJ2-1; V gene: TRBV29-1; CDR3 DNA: TGCAGCGTCCTCCGGGGACTAGGTTACAATGAGCAGTTCTTC; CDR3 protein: CSVLRGLGYNEQFF
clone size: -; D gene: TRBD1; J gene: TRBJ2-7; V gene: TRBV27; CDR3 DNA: TGTGCCAGCAGTCATCTCGGGACAGCCGAAACCTACGAGCAGTACTTC; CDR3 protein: CASSHLGTAETYEQYF
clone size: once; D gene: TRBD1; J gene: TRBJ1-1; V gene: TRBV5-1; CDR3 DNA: TGCGCCAGCACCTCAACTGACAGGGGAGGGTTGATGAACACTGAAGCTTTCTTT; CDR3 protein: CASTSTDRGGLMNTEAFF
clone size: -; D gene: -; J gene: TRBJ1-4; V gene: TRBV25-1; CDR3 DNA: TGTGCCAGCAGTGCCTTGGACAGTTTTCAACTGTTTTTT; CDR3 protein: CASSALDSFQLFF
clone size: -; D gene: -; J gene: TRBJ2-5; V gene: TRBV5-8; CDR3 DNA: TGTGCCAGCAGCTTTTCGGTCAACCAGTACTTC; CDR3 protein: CASSFSVNQYF
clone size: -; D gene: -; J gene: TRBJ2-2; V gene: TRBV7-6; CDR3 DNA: TGTGCCAGCAGCTTGACTACGGGGGTCGGGGAGCTGTTTTTT; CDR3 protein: CASSLTTGVGELFF
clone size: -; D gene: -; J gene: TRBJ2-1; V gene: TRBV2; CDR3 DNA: TGTGCCAGCAGTGAAGGGGCCGCGTTCGGGTCTGAGCAGTTCTTC; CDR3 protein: CASSEGAAFGSEQFF
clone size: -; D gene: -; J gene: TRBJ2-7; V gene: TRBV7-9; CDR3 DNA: TGTGCCAGCAGCTTAGCAGATGGAGGCCACAATTACGAGCAGTACTTC; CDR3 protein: CASSLADGGHNYEQYF
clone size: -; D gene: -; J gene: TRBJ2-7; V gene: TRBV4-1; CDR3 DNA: TGCGCCAGCAGCCAAGATATGGGCTACCCCTACGAGCAGTACTTC; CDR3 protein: CASSQDMGYPYEQYF